The next 11 T cell receptor beta chains were all read from a single sample in a study of blood T cell repertoires in COVID-19. The table came from immunoSEQ multiplex PCR; TCRdb's copy has only in-frame clones and leaves some out. This table holds around 390,000 clones, 80% to 90% found once. Sequencing was performed on PBMCs or T cells enriched from blood (not recorded which). The receptors were gathered from a woman aged 50 to 65 who had recovered from COVID-19.

The chain employs TRBV5-1 and TRBJ1-1, with a possible D match to TRBD1 (5 bases). The CDR3 sequence is 15 residues long. Germline values: CDR1 SGHRS, CDR2 YFSETQ. V shed 0 bases and J shed 3 bases, with 12 bases lying between them. The DNA for the CDR3 is TGCGCCAGCAGCTTGGGACAGACCCGCGACACTGAAGCTTTCTTT. It codes for CASSLGQTRDTEAFF.

The genes are TRBV6-1 and TRBJ1-4, with D possibly being TRBD1 (5 bases). In germline, CDR1 is MNHNS, CDR2 SASEGT. This CDR3 is built from 17 residues. Trimming pared 2 bases from V and 1 base from J, leaving 14 bases between. CDR3 nucleotides: TGTGCCAGCAGTGAAAGGAGGGGCGAGGGAACTAATGAAAAACTGTTTTTT. This codes for CASSERRGEGTNEKLFF.

The chain carries TRBV7-2 and TRBJ1-5; D is possibly TRBD1 (5 bases). Trimming cost V 1 base and J 0 bases, with 13 bases left between them. The CDR3 is 17 residues long. Germline V gene sequence: CDR1 SGHTA, CDR2 FQGNSA. CDR3 nucleotide sequence: TGTGCCAGCAGCTTAGGAACAGGATTCGATAGCAATCAGCCCCAGCATTTT. It encodes CASSLGTGFDSNQPQHF.

This chain uses TRBV18 with TRBJ1-4; D unresolved. V lost 4 bases and J 7 bases, leaving 13 bases between the germline ends. Germline V gene lookup returns CDR1 KGHSH and CDR2 LQKENI. The CDR3 loop spans 14 amino acids. CDR3: CASSLIPEVEKLFF. The CDR3 nucleotides are TGTGCCAGCTCACTCATCCCTGAGGTTGAAAAACTGTTTTTT.

The V call is TRBV28, the J call TRBJ1-4, with 8 bases lining up with TRBD1. This CDR3 region has 15 residues. The V segment lost 2 bases and the J segment 6 bases; nucleotides outside the gene matches: 5. Germline values: CDR1 MDHEN, CDR2 SYDVKM. CDR3 DNA: TGTGCCAGCAGTTTAGGGGGCAGGGGGCATGAAAAACTGTTTTTT. Protein: CASSLGGRGHEKLFF.

The gene calls are TRBV18 and TRBJ1-2, with 10 bases identical to TRBD1. J gave up 6 bases and V 2 bases, and 12 bases lay outside the gene matches. Germline values: CDR1 KGHSH, CDR2 LQKENI. This CDR3 is 17 amino acids long. The CDR3, as DNA: TGTGCCAGCTCACCAAGACTAACCGGGACAGGGGAGGATGGCTACACCTTC. Translation: CASSPRLTGTGEDGYTF. The full variable domain, completed using reference TRBV18 and TRBJ1-2, is NAGVMQNPRHLVRRRGQEARLRCSPMKGHSHVYWYRQLPEEGLKFMVYLQKENIIDESGMPKERFSAEFPKEGPSILRIQQVVRGDSAAYFCASSPRLTGTGEDGYTFGSGTRLTVV.

The sample holds one count of this clone. This chain uses TRBV9 with TRBJ1-3, with a tentative D call TRBD1 (6 bases). The CDR3 has 17 residues. V dropped 0 bases and J dropped 0 bases, with 13 bases sitting between them. In germline, CDR1 is SGDLS, CDR2 YYNGEE. The CDR3 DNA reads as TGTGCCAGCAGCGTAGGACTACAGGGCCTCTCTGGAAACACCATATATTTT. Translated: CASSVGLQGLSGNTIYF.

The CDR3 loop is CASSRRDRGPETQYF. The CDR3 DNA sequence: TGTGCCAGCTCACGCCGGGACAGGGGGCCAGAGACCCAGTACTTC. The chain uses TRBV18 and TRBJ2-5; TRBD1 matches 12 bases. Unmatched junction bases numbered 4, after V lost 4 bases and J lost 4 bases. The V gene's germline CDR1 is KGHSH and CDR2 LQKENI. The CDR3 spans 15 residues.

The V call is TRBV23-1, the J call TRBJ1-4; no reliable D call. TRBV23-1 is assigned to the ORF class and has an uncertain function. Trimming pared 5 bases from V and 8 bases from J, leaving 21 bases between. The CDR3 covers 16 residues. CDR3 in DNA: TGCGCCAGCAGTTCATATGCGGCTTTCGTACGGGAAAAACTGTTTTTT. Translation: CASSSYAAFVREKLFF.

The chain uses TRBV2 and TRBJ1-5; perhaps TRBD1 as D (5 bases). V was pared by 3 bases and J by 5 bases, with 8 bases between. This CDR3 has 13 residues. Germline V gives CDR1 SNHLY, CDR2 FYNNEI. DNA for the CDR3: TGTGCCAGCAGTGATGACAGCCATCAGCCCCAGCATTTT. As protein: CASSDDSHQPQHF.

The chain has TRBV7-2 and TRBJ1-2; D not resolved. Germline CDR1 and CDR2: SGHTA and FQGNSA. The CDR3 is made up of 15 amino acids. V was shortened by 1 base and J by 1 base, with 10 bases between the two germline ends. CDR3 residues: CASSLESGVNYGYTF. CDR3 DNA sequence: TGTGCCAGCAGCTTAGAGAGCGGGGTTAACTATGGCTACACCTTC.